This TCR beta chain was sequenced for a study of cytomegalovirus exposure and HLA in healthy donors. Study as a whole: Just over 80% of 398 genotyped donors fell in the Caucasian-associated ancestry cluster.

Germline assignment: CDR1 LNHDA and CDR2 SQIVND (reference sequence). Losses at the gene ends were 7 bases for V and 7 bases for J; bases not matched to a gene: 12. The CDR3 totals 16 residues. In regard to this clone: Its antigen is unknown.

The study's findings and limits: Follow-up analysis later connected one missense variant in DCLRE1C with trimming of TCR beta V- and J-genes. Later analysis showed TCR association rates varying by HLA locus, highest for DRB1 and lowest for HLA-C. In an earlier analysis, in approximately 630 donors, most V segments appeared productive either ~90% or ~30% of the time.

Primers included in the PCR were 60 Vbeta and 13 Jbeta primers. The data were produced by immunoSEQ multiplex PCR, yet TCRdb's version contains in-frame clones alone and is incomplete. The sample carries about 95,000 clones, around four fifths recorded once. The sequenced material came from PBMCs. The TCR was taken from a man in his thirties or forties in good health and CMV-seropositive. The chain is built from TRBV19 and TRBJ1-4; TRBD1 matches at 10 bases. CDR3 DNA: TGTGCCAGTACCGTGACAGGGGGCAGGAATTTTGAAAAACTGTTTTTT. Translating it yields CASTVTGGRNFEKLFF.